Listed below are T cell receptor beta chains from one sample, sequenced in a study of STAT5B mutations in CD4+ large granular lymphocyte leukemia. Some clones are missing from TCRdb's copy, which holds only in-frame ones; the method was immunoSEQ multiplex PCR. The table shows around 35,000 clones, with approximately 67% occurring only once. Material for sequencing was CD4+ T cells from blood buffy coats. These receptors came from a human donor in good health. The CDR3 runs from the conserved cysteine through the conserved F or W. The order of the fields is J gene, clone size, D gene, V gene, CDR3 protein, CDR3 DNA. D genes are given only for firm matches. Clone sizes are given selectively: once, few, many, or a class where the clone is expanded.

j_gene: TRBJ2-2; abundance: NA; d_gene: NA; v_gene: TRBV19; CDR3aa: CASSIIAIGQPNTGELFF; CDR3nt: TGTGCCAGTAGTATAATCGCTATCGGGCAGCCGAACACCGGGGAGCTGTTTTTT
j_gene: TRBJ1-3; abundance: NA; d_gene: NA; v_gene: TRBV18; CDR3aa: CASSPLERGGNTIYF; CDR3nt: TGTGCCAGCTCACCACTGGAGAGGGGAGGAAACACCATATATTTT
j_gene: TRBJ1-5; abundance: few; d_gene: NA; v_gene: TRBV6-6; CDR3aa: CASSYGQGSQEPQHF; CDR3nt: TGTGCCAGCAGTTACGGCCAGGGTTCCCAGGAGCCCCAGCATTTT
j_gene: TRBJ1-5; abundance: few; d_gene: NA; v_gene: TRBV4-3; CDR3aa: CASSQETGNQPQHF; CDR3nt: TGCGCCAGCAGCCAAGAGACAGGCAATCAGCCCCAGCATTTT
j_gene: TRBJ1-1; abundance: NA; d_gene: NA; v_gene: TRBV6-1; CDR3aa: CASKDLAGPNTEAFF; CDR3nt: TGTGCCAGCAAGGATTTGGCAGGGCCGAACACTGAAGCTTTCTTT
j_gene: TRBJ1-1; abundance: few; d_gene: NA; v_gene: TRBV11-2; CDR3aa: CASSPTQNTEAFF; CDR3nt: TGTGCCAGCAGTCCGACGCAGAACACTGAAGCTTTCTTT
j_gene: TRBJ1-1; abundance: NA; d_gene: NA; v_gene: TRBV9; CDR3aa: CASGSGGVNTEAFF; CDR3nt: TGTGCCAGCGGATCCGGGGGGGTGAACACTGAAGCTTTCTTT
j_gene: TRBJ1-1; abundance: NA; d_gene: NA; v_gene: TRBV27; CDR3aa: CASSSSTANTEAFF; CDR3nt: TGTGCCAGCAGTTCCTCGACAGCGAACACTGAAGCTTTCTTT
j_gene: TRBJ1-2; abundance: NA; d_gene: NA; v_gene: TRBV4-3; CDR3aa: CASSQATNYGYTF; CDR3nt: TGCGCCAGCAGCCAAGCCACTAACTATGGCTACACCTTC
j_gene: TRBJ1-2; abundance: NA; d_gene: TRBD1; v_gene: TRBV4-1; CDR3aa: CASSQDHGTAYGYTF; CDR3nt: TGCGCCAGCAGCCAAGATCACGGGACAGCCTATGGCTACACCTTC
j_gene: TRBJ1-3; abundance: NA; d_gene: TRBD1; v_gene: TRBV5-1; CDR3aa: CASSSQGVGNTIYF; CDR3nt: TGCGCCAGCAGCTCACAGGGGGTCGGAAACACCATATATTTT
j_gene: TRBJ2-7; abundance: NA; d_gene: NA; v_gene: TRBV4-3; CDR3aa: CASSQDGRAHEQYF; CDR3nt: TGCGCCAGCAGCCAAGATGGCCGGGCGCACGAGCAGTACTTC